This TCR beta chain was identified in a study of blood T cell repertoires in COVID-19. Overall study context: The cDNA or gDNA used as material had been derived from T cells, B-cell-depleted T cells, or PBMCs.

V lost 3 bases and J lost 7; bases outside the gene matches: 9. Germline CDR1 SNHLY, CDR2 FYNNEI. This CDR3 comprises 15 residues. As handled by the study authors: Amplifying reference gene primers gave estimates of nucleated cell counts. This table comes from immunoSEQ multiplex PCR, and its TCRdb copy is limited to in-frame clones, with some not included. V and J calls and clone size are as listed in that table; D and trimming were resolved from the DNA. The sample has 300,000 to 450,000 clones; approximately 89% are singletons. Individuals drawn from around 24 US areas were about 18 to 95 years old. Cohorts were based on clinical histories the participants reported.

This TCR was sampled from a man aged 40-55 years in a cohort exposed to, infected with or recovered from COVID-19 (not recorded which). This chain uses TRBV2 with TRBJ1-5; 7 bases are shared with TRBD1. Material for sequencing was PBMCs or T cells enriched from blood (not recorded which). CDR3 residues: CASSDRQGIVQPQHF. The CDR3 DNA reads as TGTGCCAGCAGTGACAGACAGGGAATAGTACAGCCCCAGCATTTT.